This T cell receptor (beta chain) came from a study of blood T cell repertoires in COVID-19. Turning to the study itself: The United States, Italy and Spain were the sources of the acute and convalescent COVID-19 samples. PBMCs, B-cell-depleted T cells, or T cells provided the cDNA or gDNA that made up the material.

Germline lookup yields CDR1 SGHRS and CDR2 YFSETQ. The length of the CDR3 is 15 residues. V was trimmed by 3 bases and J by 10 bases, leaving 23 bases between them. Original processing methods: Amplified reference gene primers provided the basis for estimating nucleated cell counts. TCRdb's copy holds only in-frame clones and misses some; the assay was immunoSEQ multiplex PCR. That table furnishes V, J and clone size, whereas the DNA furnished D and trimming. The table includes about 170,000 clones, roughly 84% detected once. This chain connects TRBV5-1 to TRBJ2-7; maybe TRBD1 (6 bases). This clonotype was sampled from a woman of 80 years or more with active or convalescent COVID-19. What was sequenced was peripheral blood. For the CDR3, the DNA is TGCGCCAGCAGCTCCGCCACTGGGACACGGCCGATTCAGTACTTC. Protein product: CASSSATGTRPIQYF.